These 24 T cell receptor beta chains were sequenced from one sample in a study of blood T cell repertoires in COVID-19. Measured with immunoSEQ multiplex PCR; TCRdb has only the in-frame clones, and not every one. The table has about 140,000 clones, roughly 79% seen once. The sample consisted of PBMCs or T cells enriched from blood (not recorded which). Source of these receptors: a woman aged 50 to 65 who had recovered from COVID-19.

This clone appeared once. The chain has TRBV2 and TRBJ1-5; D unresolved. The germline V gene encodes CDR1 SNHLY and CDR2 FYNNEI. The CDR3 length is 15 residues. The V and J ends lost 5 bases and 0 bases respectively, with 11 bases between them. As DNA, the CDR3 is TGTGCCAGCAGTTTAGACATTGGTAGCAATCAGCCCCAGCATTTT. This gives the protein CASSLDIGSNQPQHF.

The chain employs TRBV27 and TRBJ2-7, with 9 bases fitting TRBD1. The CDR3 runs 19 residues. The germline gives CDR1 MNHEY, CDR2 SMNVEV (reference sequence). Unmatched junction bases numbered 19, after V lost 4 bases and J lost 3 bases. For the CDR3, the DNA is TGTGCCAGCAGTTCCAGTACGGGACAGGGACCCGGAGGTGGCTACGAGCAGTACTTC. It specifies CASSSSTGQGPGGGYEQYF.

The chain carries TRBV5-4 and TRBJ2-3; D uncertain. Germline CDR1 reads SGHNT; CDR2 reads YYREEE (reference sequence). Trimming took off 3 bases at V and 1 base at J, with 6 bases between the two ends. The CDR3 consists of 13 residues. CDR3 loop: CASSSRGTDTQYF. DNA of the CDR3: TGTGCCAGCAGCTCTCGGGGCACAGATACGCAGTATTTT.

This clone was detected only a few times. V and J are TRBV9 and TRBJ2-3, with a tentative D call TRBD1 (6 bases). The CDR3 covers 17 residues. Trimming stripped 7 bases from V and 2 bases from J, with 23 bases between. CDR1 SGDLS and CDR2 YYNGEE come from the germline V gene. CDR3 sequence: CASSGVGTHGPTDTQYF. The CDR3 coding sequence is TGTGCCAGCTCCGGGGTCGGGACACACGGACCCACAGATACGCAGTATTTT. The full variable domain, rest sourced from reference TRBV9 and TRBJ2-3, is DSGVTQTPKHLITATGQRVTLRCSPRSGDLSVYWYQQSLDQGLQFLIQYYNGEERAKGNILERFSAQQFPDLHSELNLSSLELGDSALYFCASSGVGTHGPTDTQYFGPGTRLTVL.

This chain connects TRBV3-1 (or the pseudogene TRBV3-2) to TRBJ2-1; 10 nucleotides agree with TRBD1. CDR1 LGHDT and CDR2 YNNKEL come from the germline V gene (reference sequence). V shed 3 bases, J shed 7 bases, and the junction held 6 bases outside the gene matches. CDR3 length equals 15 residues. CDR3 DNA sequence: TGTGCCAGCAGCCACCCCGGGACAGGGGTAAATGAGCAGTTCTTC. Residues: CASSHPGTGVNEQFF.

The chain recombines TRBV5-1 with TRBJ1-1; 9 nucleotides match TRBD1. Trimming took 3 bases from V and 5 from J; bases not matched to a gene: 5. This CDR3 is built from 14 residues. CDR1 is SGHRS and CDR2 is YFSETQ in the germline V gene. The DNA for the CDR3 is TGCGCCAGCAGCTCGGGACAGGGACGAACTGAAGCTTTCTTT. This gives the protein CASSSGQGRTEAFF.

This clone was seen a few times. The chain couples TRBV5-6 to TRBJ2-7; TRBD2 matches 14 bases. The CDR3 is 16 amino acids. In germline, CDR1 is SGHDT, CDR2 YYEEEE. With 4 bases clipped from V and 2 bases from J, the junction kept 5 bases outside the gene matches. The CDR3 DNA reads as TGTGCCAGCAGCCTGACTAGCGGGGGGGCCACCTACGAGCAGTACTTC. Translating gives CASSLTSGGATYEQYF.

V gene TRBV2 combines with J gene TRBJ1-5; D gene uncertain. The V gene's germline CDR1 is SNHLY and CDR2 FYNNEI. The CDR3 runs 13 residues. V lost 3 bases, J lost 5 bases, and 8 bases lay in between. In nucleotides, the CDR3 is TGTGCCAGCAGTGATCAGGAATATCAGCCCCAGCATTTT. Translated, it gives CASSDQEYQPQHF.

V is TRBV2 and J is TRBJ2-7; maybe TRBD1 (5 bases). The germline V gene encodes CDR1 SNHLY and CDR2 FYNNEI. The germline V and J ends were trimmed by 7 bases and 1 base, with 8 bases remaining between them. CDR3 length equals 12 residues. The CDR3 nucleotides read TGTGCCAGCAAAGGGGATTCCTACGAGCAGTACTTC. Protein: CASKGDSYEQYF. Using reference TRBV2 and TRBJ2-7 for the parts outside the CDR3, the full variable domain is EPEVTQTPSHQVTQMGQEVILRCVPISNHLYFYWYRQILGQKVEFLVSFYNNEISEKSEIFDDQFSVERPDGSNFTLKIRSTKLEDSAMYFCASKGDSYEQYFGPGTRLTVT.

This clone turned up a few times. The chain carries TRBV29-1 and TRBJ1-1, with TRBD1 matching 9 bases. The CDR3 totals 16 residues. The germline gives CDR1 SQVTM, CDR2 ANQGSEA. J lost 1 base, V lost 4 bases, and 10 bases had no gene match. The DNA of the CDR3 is TGCAGCGTTGGGGGACAGGGTGGGGCGTCGAACACTGAAGCTTTCTTT. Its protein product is CSVGGQGGASNTEAFF. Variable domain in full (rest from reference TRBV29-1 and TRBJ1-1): SAVISQKPSRDICQRGTSLTIQCQVDSQVTMMFWYRQQPGQSLTLIATANQGSEATYESGFVIDKFPISRPNLTFSTLTVSNMSPEDSSIYLCSVGGQGGASNTEAFFGQGTRLTVV.

This CDR3 reads CASSLPSPRAGEQYF. For the CDR3, the DNA is TGTGCCAGCAGCCTCCCGTCCCCCCGCGCGGGAGAGCAGTACTTC. The chain combines TRBV3-1 (or the pseudogene TRBV3-2) with TRBJ2-7; TRBD2 is a possible D gene (6 bases). The germline gives CDR1 LGHDT, CDR2 YNNKEL (reference sequence). The CDR3 spans 15 residues. The V and J ends lost 4 bases and 7 bases respectively, with 20 bases between them.

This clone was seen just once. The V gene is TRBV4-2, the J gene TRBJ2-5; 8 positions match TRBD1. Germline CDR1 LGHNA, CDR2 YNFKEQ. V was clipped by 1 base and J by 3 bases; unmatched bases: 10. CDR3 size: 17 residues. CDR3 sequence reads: CASSQGVTETGEETQYF. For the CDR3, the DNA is TGTGCCAGCAGCCAAGGGGTTACAGAGACAGGGGAAGAGACCCAGTACTTC.

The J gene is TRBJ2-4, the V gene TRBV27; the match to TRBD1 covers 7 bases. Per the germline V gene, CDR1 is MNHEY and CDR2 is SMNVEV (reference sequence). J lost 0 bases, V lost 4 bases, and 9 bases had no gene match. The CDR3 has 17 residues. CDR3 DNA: TGTGCCAGCAGTTCAGCCAGACAGGGCCTAGCCAAAAACATTCAGTACTTC. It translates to CASSSARQGLAKNIQYF.

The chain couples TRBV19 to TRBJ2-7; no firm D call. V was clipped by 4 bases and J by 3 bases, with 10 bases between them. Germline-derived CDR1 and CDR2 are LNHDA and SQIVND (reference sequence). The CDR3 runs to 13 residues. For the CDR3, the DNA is TGTGCCAGTAGTAGGTACTGGAGCTACGAGCAGTACTTC. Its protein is CASSRYWSYEQYF.

The CDR3 protein is CASSPMGSGGTDTQYF. The CDR3 nucleotides are TGTGCCAGCAGCCCGATGGGGTCGGGAGGCACAGATACGCAGTATTTT. The chain links TRBV3-1 (or the pseudogene TRBV3-2) to TRBJ2-3; D perhaps matches TRBD2 (6 bases). CDR1 is LGHDT, CDR2 YNNKEL, per germline (reference sequence). The CDR3 totals 16 residues. The V end was cut by 4 bases, the J end by 1 base, with 15 bases between.

The CDR3 bases are TGTGCCATCAGTGAGTGGGTGCCAGGGGGCACCGGGGAGCTGTTTTTT. This gives the protein CAISEWVPGGTGELFF. V usage is TRBV10-3 and J usage is TRBJ2-2, with 7 bases identical to TRBD1. Germline CDR1 ENHRY, CDR2 SYGVKD. The CDR3 length is 16 residues. Trimming cost V 1 base and J 4 bases; bases outside gene matches: 6.

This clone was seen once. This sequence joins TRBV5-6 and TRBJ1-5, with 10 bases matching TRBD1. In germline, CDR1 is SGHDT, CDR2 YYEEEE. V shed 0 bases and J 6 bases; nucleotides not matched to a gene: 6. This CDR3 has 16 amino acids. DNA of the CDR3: TGTGCCAGCAGCTTGGCTTCGGGACAGGGGATTCAGCCCCAGCATTTT. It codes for CASSLASGQGIQPQHF. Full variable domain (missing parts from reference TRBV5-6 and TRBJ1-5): DAGVTQSPTHLIKTRGQQVTLRCSPKSGHDTVSWYQQALGQGPQFIFQYYEEEERQRGNFPDRFSGHQFPNYSSELNVNALLLGDSALYLCASSLASGQGIQPQHFGDGTRLSIL.

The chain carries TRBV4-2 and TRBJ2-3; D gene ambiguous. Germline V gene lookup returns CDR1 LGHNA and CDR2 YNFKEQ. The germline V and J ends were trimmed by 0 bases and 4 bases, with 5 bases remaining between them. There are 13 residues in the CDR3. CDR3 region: CASSQDSADTQYF. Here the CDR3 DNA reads TGTGCCAGCAGCCAAGATTCAGCAGATACGCAGTATTTT.

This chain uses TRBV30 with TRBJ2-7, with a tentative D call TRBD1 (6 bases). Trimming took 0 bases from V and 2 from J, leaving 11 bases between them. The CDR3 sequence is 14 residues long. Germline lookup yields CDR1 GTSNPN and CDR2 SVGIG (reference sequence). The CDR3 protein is CAWSVSRGAYEQYF. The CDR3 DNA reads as TGTGCCTGGAGTGTTTCCAGGGGAGCCTACGAGCAGTACTTC.

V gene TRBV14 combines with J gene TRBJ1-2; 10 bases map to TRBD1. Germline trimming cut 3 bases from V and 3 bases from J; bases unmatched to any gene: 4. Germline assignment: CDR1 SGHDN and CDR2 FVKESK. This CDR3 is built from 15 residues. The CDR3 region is CASSQTGGWHYGYTF. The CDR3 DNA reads TGTGCCAGCAGCCAGACAGGGGGCTGGCACTATGGCTACACCTTC. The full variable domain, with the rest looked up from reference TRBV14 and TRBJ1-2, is EAGVTQFPSHSVIEKGQTVTLRCDPISGHDNLYWYRRVMGKEIKFLLHFVKESKQDESGMPNNRFLAERTGGTYSTLKVQPAELEDSGVYFCASSQTGGWHYGYTFGSGTRLTVV.

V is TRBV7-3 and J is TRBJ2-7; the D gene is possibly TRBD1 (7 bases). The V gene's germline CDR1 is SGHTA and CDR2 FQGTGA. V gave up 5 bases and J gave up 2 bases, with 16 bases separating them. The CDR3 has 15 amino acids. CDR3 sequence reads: CASSANGGQTYEQYF. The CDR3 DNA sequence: TGTGCCAGCAGCGCTAACGGGGGACAGACCTACGAGCAGTACTTC.

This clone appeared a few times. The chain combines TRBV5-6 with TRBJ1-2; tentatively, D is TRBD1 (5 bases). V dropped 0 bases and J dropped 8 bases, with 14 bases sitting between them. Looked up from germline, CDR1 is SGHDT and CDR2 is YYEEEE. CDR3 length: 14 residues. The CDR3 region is CASSLEARGLGYTF. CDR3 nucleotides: TGTGCCAGCAGCTTGGAGGCACGGGGGTTAGGCTACACCTTC.

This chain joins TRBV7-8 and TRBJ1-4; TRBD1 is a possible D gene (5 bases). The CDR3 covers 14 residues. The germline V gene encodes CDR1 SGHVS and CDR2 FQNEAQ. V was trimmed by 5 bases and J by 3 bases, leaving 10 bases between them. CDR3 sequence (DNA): TGTGCCAGCAGCAAGACAGAAGCTAATGAAAAACTGTTTTTT. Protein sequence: CASSKTEANEKLFF.

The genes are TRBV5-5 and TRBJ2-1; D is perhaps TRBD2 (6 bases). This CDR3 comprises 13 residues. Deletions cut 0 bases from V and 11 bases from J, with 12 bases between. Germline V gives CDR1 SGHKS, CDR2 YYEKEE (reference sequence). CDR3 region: CASSLEAGTQQFF. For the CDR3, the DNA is TGTGCCAGCAGCTTGGAGGCGGGGACGCAGCAGTTCTTC.